A single sample gave rise to the 25 T cell receptor beta chains below, sequenced in a study of cytomegalovirus exposure and HLA in healthy donors. Here immunoSEQ multiplex PCR was the method, and the copy in TCRdb shows in-frame clones only, minus some. This sample has approximately 130,000 clones; roughly 90% occur once, and the top ten carry about 1.9%. The sample consisted of PBMCs. The origin of the receptors is a woman aged 18-29 years in good health and CMV-seronegative.

This chain joins TRBV7-8 and TRBJ1-5; D is undetermined. The length of the CDR3 is 13 residues. V was shortened by 5 bases and J by 0 bases, with 5 bases between the two germline ends. Germline V gene data show CDR1 as SGHVS and CDR2 as FQNEAQ. This chain's CDR3 is CASSMASNQPQHF. CDR3 in DNA: TGTGCCAGCAGCATGGCTAGCAATCAGCCCCAGCATTTT. The whole variable domain, filled in from reference TRBV7-8 and TRBJ1-5, reads GAGVSQSPRYKVAKRGQDVALRCDPISGHVSLFWYQQALGQGPEFLTYFQNEAQLDKSGLPSDRFFAERPEGSVSTLKIQRTQQEDSAVYLCASSMASNQPQHFGDGTRLSIL.

The rearrangement joins TRBV19 to TRBJ2-7; 7 bases align to TRBD1. This CDR3 has 15 amino acids. Germline V gene lookup returns CDR1 LNHDA and CDR2 SQIVND (reference sequence). The ends lost 4 bases at V and 3 bases at J; junction bases unmatched: 9. This CDR3 is CASSTHRGRYYEQYF. In DNA form, the CDR3 reads TGTGCCAGTAGTACCCACAGGGGACGGTACTACGAGCAGTACTTC.

This clone was detected only once. The V call is TRBV2, the J call TRBJ1-5, with no clear D. The CDR3 length is 15 residues. The germline V gene has CDR1 SNHLY and CDR2 FYNNEI. Trimming shortened V by 7 bases and J by 0 bases, and 13 bases separated the two germline ends. CDR3 amino acids: CASNMGGLSNQPQHF. CDR3 sequence (DNA): TGTGCCAGCAATATGGGTGGGCTTAGCAATCAGCCCCAGCATTTT.

This clone was counted a single time. The chain has TRBV30 and TRBJ2-6; the match to TRBD1 covers 9 bases. Germline V lookup: CDR1 GTSNPN, CDR2 SVGIG (reference sequence). The CDR3 runs 17 residues. V dropped 3 bases and J dropped 4; count of bases not matched to a gene: 10. The CDR3 loop reads CAWRGKTGGIGANVLTF. The CDR3 coding sequence is TGTGCCTGGAGGGGGAAGACAGGGGGAATCGGGGCCAACGTCCTGACTTTC.

V usage is TRBV10-1 and J usage is TRBJ2-1, with TRBD1 as a possible D gene (6 bases). This CDR3 has 13 amino acids. V was shortened by 8 bases and J by 9 bases, with 17 bases between the two germline ends. CDR1 WNHNN and CDR2 SYGVQD come from the germline V gene (reference sequence). CDR3 bases: TGCGCCAGCGGAAAGAGGACAGTAGGTGAGCAGTTCTTC. It yields the protein CASGKRTVGEQFF.

V and J are TRBV28 and TRBJ2-2; D is perhaps TRBD2 (6 bases). The CDR3 is 15 residues long. Germline-derived CDR1 and CDR2 are MDHEN and SYDVKM. Between the trimmed V and J ends, which lost 7 bases and 6 bases, there was a span of 18 bases. In nucleotides, the CDR3 is TGTGCCAGCATGGTGGCGGGGCTCGAATCCGGGGAGCTGTTTTTT. Protein product: CASMVAGLESGELFF. Based on the CDR3 plus reference TRBV28 and TRBJ2-2, the full variable domain is DVKVTQSSRYLVKRTGEKVFLECVQDMDHENMFWYRQDPGLGLRLIYFSYDVKMKEKGDIPEGYSVSREKKERFSLILESASTNQTSMYLCASMVAGLESGELFFGEGSRLTVL.

The chain links TRBV11-2 to TRBJ1-1, with D hard to call. Germline CDR1 and CDR2: SGHAT and FQNNGV. The V end lost 0 bases, the J end lost 5 bases, and 13 bases lay between the germline ends. The CDR3 consists of 15 residues. CDR3 sequence: CASSLDYGVPTEAFF. CDR3 DNA sequence: TGTGCCAGCAGCTTAGATTACGGTGTGCCGACTGAAGCTTTCTTT. Complete variable domain (other parts from reference TRBV11-2 and TRBJ1-1): EAGVAQSPRYKIIEKRQSVAFWCNPISGHATLYWYQQILGQGPKLLIQFQNNGVVDDSQLPKDRFSAERLKGVDSTLKIQPAKLEDSAVYLCASSLDYGVPTEAFFGQGTRLTVV.

The J gene is TRBJ2-7, the V gene TRBV6-1; a possible D gene is TRBD2 (6 bases). The CDR3 has 11 residues. Trimming shortened V by 8 bases and J by 7 bases, and 12 bases separated the two germline ends. CDR1 is MNHNS, CDR2 SASEGT, per germline. The CDR3 here is CASQRGREQYF. CDR3 DNA: TGTGCCAGCCAGAGAGGGAGGGAGCAGTACTTC.

The chain uses TRBV5-1 and TRBJ2-2; 9 bases match TRBD1. From germline, CDR1 is SGHRS and CDR2 YFSETQ. J lost 0 bases, V lost 0 bases, and 0 bases had no gene match. The CDR3 extends over 16 amino acids. CDR3 residues: CASSLGTGANTGELFF. The DNA of the CDR3 is TGCGCCAGCAGCTTGGGGACAGGGGCGAACACCGGGGAGCTGTTTTTT. The full variable domain, completed using reference TRBV5-1 and TRBJ2-2, is KAGVTQTPRYLIKTRGQQVTLSCSPISGHRSVSWYQQTPGQGLQFLFEYFSETQRNKGNFPGRFSGRQFSNSRSEMNVSTLELGDSALYLCASSLGTGANTGELFFGEGSRLTVL.

The rearrangement uses TRBV9 and TRBJ2-2; 11 bases map to TRBD1. The V gene end was trimmed by 3 bases and the J gene end by 3 bases; junction bases not matched to a gene: 7. This CDR3 contains 17 residues. CDR1 and CDR2 from the germline V gene are SGDLS and YYNGEE. CDR3 bases: TGTGCCAGCAGCGGCCCTGGACAGGGGGCAGACACCGGGGAGCTGTTTTTT. Translating it yields CASSGPGQGADTGELFF.

This rearrangement joins TRBV28 to TRBJ2-1; the match to TRBD2 covers 7 bases. The J segment lost 3 bases and the V segment lost 3 bases, leaving 2 bases of the junction unmatched. The CDR3 contains 14 residues. CDR1 is MDHEN and CDR2 is SYDVKM in the germline V gene. CDR3 coding DNA: TGTGCCAGCAGTTTCTCGGGGGGCTACAATGAGCAGTTCTTC. This gives the protein CASSFSGGYNEQFF. Combining the CDR3 with reference TRBV28 and TRBJ2-1 gives the whole variable domain DVKVTQSSRYLVKRTGEKVFLECVQDMDHENMFWYRQDPGLGLRLIYFSYDVKMKEKGDIPEGYSVSREKKERFSLILESASTNQTSMYLCASSFSGGYNEQFFGPGTRLTVL.

This chain uses TRBV13 with TRBJ2-5; D is undetermined. Germline CDR1 and CDR2: PRHDT and FYEKMQ (reference sequence). CDR3 length equals 14 residues. V gave up 5 bases and J gave up 1 base, with 11 bases separating them. CDR3 sequence (DNA): TGTGCCAGCAGCGGAAGGAGCCTCCAAGAGACCCAGTACTTC. Encoded protein: CASSGRSLQETQYF.

The chain is built from TRBV18 and TRBJ1-1, with D uncertain. The V and J ends lost 2 bases and 6 bases respectively, with 10 bases between them. CDR3 size: 13 residues. Germline assignment: CDR1 KGHSH and CDR2 LQKENI. The CDR3 is CASSPLGASEAFF. The CDR3 nucleotides are TGTGCCAGCTCACCATTGGGAGCGTCTGAAGCTTTCTTT.

The chain couples TRBV28 to TRBJ2-2, with D tentatively TRBD1 (6 bases). CDR1 and CDR2 (germline): MDHEN, SYDVKM. Between the trimmed V and J ends, which lost 3 bases and 4 bases, there was a span of 12 bases. This CDR3 has 15 residues. The CDR3 loop reads CASSFLGAGTGELFF. CDR3 DNA: TGTGCCAGCAGTTTTTTGGGGGCAGGCACCGGGGAGCTGTTTTTT.

In its sample, this clone was seen once. The chain has TRBV7-9 and TRBJ1-2; 7 nucleotides line up with TRBD1. V was pared by 0 bases and J by 8 bases, with 9 bases of the junction left unmatched. The CDR3 totals 15 residues. CDR1 is SEHNR, CDR2 FQNEAQ, per germline (reference sequence). For the CDR3, the DNA is TGTGCCAGCAGCTTAGCGAGTAGGGGGCGCGAGGGCTACACCTTC. It is translated as CASSLASRGREGYTF. Combining the CDR3 with reference TRBV7-9 and TRBJ1-2 gives the whole variable domain DTGVSQNPRHKITKRGQNVTFRCDPISEHNRLYWYRQTLGQGPEFLTYFQNEAQLEKSRLLSDRFSAERPKGSFSTLEIQRTEQGDSAMYLCASSLASRGREGYTFGSGTRLTVV.

This chain links TRBV5-4 with TRBJ1-2, with 7 bases identical to TRBD1. Trimming removed 6 bases from V and 0 bases from J; junction bases left unmatched: 14. The V gene's germline CDR1 is SGHNT and CDR2 YYREEE (reference sequence). The CDR3 spans 17 residues. Written as DNA, the CDR3 is TGTGCCAGCACCTTTAATAAAGGACAGGCCCCTAACTATGGCTACACCTTC. Protein product: CASTFNKGQAPNYGYTF.

The chain uses TRBV9 and TRBJ2-7, with TRBD2 identical over 9 bases. CDR1 and CDR2 from the germline V gene are SGDLS and YYNGEE. The CDR3 contains 15 residues. J lost 5 bases, V lost 3 bases, and 9 bases had no gene match. This chain's CDR3 is CASSATGTSFDEQYF. CDR3 DNA sequence: TGTGCCAGCAGCGCAACCGGGACTAGCTTCGACGAGCAGTACTTC.

The chain links TRBV5-1 to TRBJ2-7, with 9 positions matching TRBD1. Germline trimming cut 0 bases from V and 3 bases from J; bases unmatched to any gene: 4. The length of the CDR3 is 15 residues. Germline CDR1 is SGHRS and CDR2 is YFSETQ. For the CDR3, the DNA is TGCGCCAGCAGCTTGGACATGGGACAGGGCTACGAGCAGTACTTC. Protein: CASSLDMGQGYEQYF.

The genes are TRBV7-9 and TRBJ2-3; 13 bases align to TRBD2. The CDR3 sequence is 16 residues long. The V segment lost 4 bases and the J segment 2 bases; nucleotides outside the gene matches: 3. CDR1 and CDR2 (germline): SEHNR, FQNEAQ (reference sequence). CDR3 DNA sequence: TGTGCCAGCAGCTCGGGACTAGCGGGGACCACAGATACGCAGTATTTT. Protein product: CASSSGLAGTTDTQYF.

The rearrangement uses TRBV6-5 and TRBJ1-2; D gene ambiguous. Germline V gene sequence: CDR1 MNHEY, CDR2 SVGAGI. The CDR3 contains 15 residues. Trimming took 0 bases from V and 4 from J, leaving 12 bases between them. Here the CDR3 reads CASSYSIGGVYGYTF. The CDR3 coding sequence is TGTGCCAGCAGTTACTCGATTGGCGGGGTCTATGGCTACACCTTC.

This chain links TRBV29-1 with TRBJ2-1; TRBD2 matches 7 bases. There are 14 residues in the CDR3. From germline, CDR1 is SQVTM and CDR2 ANQGSEA. With V trimmed by 7 bases and J by 8 bases, 14 bases remained unmatched. CDR3 region: CSERGWINGDEQFF. In nucleotides, the CDR3 is TGCAGCGAGCGGGGCTGGATCAACGGGGATGAGCAGTTCTTC.

This sequence joins TRBV19 and TRBJ1-4, with TRBD1 matching over 9 bases. Germline V gene lookup returns CDR1 LNHDA and CDR2 SQIVND (reference sequence). The CDR3 length is 14 residues. V was clipped by 6 bases and J by 6 bases; unmatched bases: 5. The CDR3 bases are TGTGCCAGTAGAGGGACAGGGCGAGATGAAAAACTGTTTTTT. Residues: CASRGTGRDEKLFF.

The gene calls are TRBV28 and TRBJ2-3; 8 positions match TRBD2. Losses at the gene ends were 7 bases for V and 4 bases for J; bases not matched to a gene: 4. This CDR3 is built from 13 residues. Germline lookup yields CDR1 MDHEN and CDR2 SYDVKM. CDR3: CASTRGGADTQYF. The CDR3 DNA reads TGTGCCAGCACTCGGGGGGGAGCAGATACGCAGTATTTT.

V usage is TRBV7-3 and J usage is TRBJ2-1; 10 bases are shared with TRBD1. CDR1 and CDR2 from the germline V gene are SGHTA and FQGTGA. Trimming at V came to 2 bases and at J to 8 bases, leaving 9 bases not matched to a gene. This CDR3 contains 16 residues. The CDR3 DNA is TGTGCCAGCAGCTTAGGTTGGGACAGGGGTACGGATGAGCAGTTCTTC. Its protein product is CASSLGWDRGTDEQFF.

The gene calls are TRBV7-2 and TRBJ1-3, with D maybe TRBD1 (5 bases). Germline V gene lookup returns CDR1 SGHTA and CDR2 FQGNSA. V was shortened by 3 bases and J by 1 base, with 7 bases between the two germline ends. There are 14 residues in the CDR3. The CDR3: CASSFGASGNTIYF. The CDR3 bases are TGTGCCAGCAGCTTTGGGGCATCTGGAAACACCATATATTTT.